The sequence of this T cell receptor (beta chain) was determined in a study of T-cell reconstitution after alpha-beta-depleted transplantation in children. General study results and limits: After transplant, at about two months, alpha-beta T cells were reportedly derived from several hundred expanded graft clones.

The V end was cut by 0 bases, the J end by 2 bases, with 7 bases between. The CDR3 sequence is 13 residues long. Germline V gene lookup returns CDR1 GTSNPN and CDR2 SVGIG (reference sequence). Using unique molecular identifiers, the investigators prepared the TCRbeta library. TCRdb used MiXCR to reprocess the PCR reads, holding one entry per CDR3 protein. Among fewer than 500,000 distinct CDR3 sequences listed, roughly two fifths were seen once. This clonotype came up a few times. Its specificity is unknown. The TCR was taken from a girl aged 2-10 years with aplastic anemia, due to receive a stem cell transplant. This specimen consisted of PBMCs, obtained before TCRalphabeta/CD19-depleted stem cell transplant. The J gene is TRBJ2-5, the V gene TRBV30, with unresolved D. CDR3 region: CAWSVSYQETQYF. The CDR3 DNA reads TGTGCCTGGAGTGTATCCTATCAAGAGACCCAGTACTTC.